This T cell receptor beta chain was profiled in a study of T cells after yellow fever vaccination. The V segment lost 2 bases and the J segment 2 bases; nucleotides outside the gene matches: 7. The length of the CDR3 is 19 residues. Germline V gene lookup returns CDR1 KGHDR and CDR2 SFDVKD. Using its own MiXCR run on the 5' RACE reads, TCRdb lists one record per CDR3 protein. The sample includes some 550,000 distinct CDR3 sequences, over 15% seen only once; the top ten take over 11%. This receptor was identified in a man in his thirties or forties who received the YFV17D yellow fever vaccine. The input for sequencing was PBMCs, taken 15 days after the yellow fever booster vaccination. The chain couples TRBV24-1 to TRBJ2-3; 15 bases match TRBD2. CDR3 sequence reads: CATSDSGLAGGSDTDTQYF. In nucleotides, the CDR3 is TGTGCCACCAGTGATTCCGGACTAGCGGGAGGGTCGGACACAGATACGCAGTATTTT.